This note documents a single TCR beta chain sequence. The table lists this clonotype with a few counts. The clone's antigen remains unknown. No clone much larger than this one lies a single base away; base qualities are absent. This entry comes from a study of T cells after yellow fever vaccination (dated by TCRdb to the late 2010s). Looking at the study overall: The SMART-Seq v4 Ultra Low Input RNA kit was used to prepare libraries from fractions with low cell numbers. To follow T-cell clones before and after both primary and booster YFV17D yellow fever vaccination, bulk TCR alpha and beta repertoires underwent longitudinal sequencing. Two healthy male donors, one aged 18 to 30 and one aged 30 to 40 years, made up the cohort. Bulk PBMC replicates and cell subsets were isolated from blood drawn at multiple timepoints before and after both primary and secondary immunization.

General findings and caveats noted by the study authors: A small share of clonotypes occurred in both CD4 and CD8 compartments, likely arising from convergent recombination. Most clones expanded after primary vaccination were re-detected after the booster (almost 97% of CD4 and approximately 89% of CD8), suggesting broad memory maintenance. Compared with the primary T-cell response, the secondary T-cell response was weaker but faster, peaking on day 5 rather than day 15. The study included only a couple of donors, which limits how far the findings can be generalized. Computational filtering was needed because FACS-sorted repertoires could contain abundant contaminating clonotypes from the bulk population.

Sample treatment or condition, as interpreted from the label and publication: live attenuated yellow fever vaccine strain. PBMCs were isolated from peripheral blood using a standard Ficoll-Paque protocol. CD4 and CD8 T-cell fractions were isolated with Dynabeads CD4 and CD8 positive selection kits. RNA was extracted with TriZol from bulk PBMCs, CD4 and CD8 fractions, and dextramer-positive and dextramer-negative fractions. Trimming takes 1 base off V and 5 bases off J; junction bases not matched to a gene: 21. For CDR1 and CDR2, the germline V gene (reference sequence) lists LNHDA and SQIVND. The CDR3 measures 20 amino acids from cysteine to phenylalanine. Only CDR3 DNA is held: 60 bases, read in frame from base 1. TCR cDNA was synthesized by 5'RACE template switching, which introduced a universal primer site and unique molecular identifiers. Priming for cDNA synthesis came from both the TCR alpha and TCR beta constant segments. Libraries were amplified in two PCR steps, with sample barcodes and sequencing adapters added in the second step. Libraries were sequenced on Illumina HiSeq 2500 (2x100 bp) or NovaSeq (2x150 bp). The study's processing was this. Reads were demultiplexed and collapsed into UMI consensus sequences with MIGEC, and V(D)J alignment was performed with MiXCR. Vaccine-responding clonotypes were identified with edgeR using replicate PBMC samples, with FDR below 0.01 and a log2 fold change above 5 up to day 15 being required. Each bulk clonotype was labeled CD4 or CD8 based on which sequenced repertoire, CD4 or CD8, contained the clonotype at higher abundance. In-frame beta chains were kept once TCRdb had trimmed the public reads at Q25 with fastp and called clones with MiXCR. Rows are combined by CDR3 protein, so each entry shows the most common genes and DNA. TCRdb's processing, not the authors', yielded these V and J calls. This sample comprises roughly 160,000 distinct CDR3 sequences, about 7% of them detected only once. The ten largest clonotypes hold 2.5% to 3% of the sample.

The chain links TRBV19 with TRBJ1-1, and 8 bases in between align with TRBD1. The sequence derives from a man aged 18 to 29 who received the YFV17D yellow fever vaccine. The input for sequencing was CD4+ T cells sorted from PBMCs, taken 5 to 6 days after the first yellow fever vaccination. The nucleotide sequence reads TGTGCCAGTAGTATAGGGAGGGTGAAAGGGCGACAGGGGAAAAGTACTGAAGCTTTCTTT. Translated, it reads CASSIGRVKGRQGKSTEAFF.